This T cell receptor beta chain emerged from a study of T cell clusters in autoimmune cytopenias. The CDR3 covers 14 residues. CDR1 is SGHKS and CDR2 is YYEKEE in the germline V gene (reference sequence). TRB amplification used approximately 250 ng of peripheral blood genomic DNA. Multiplex touch-down PCR amplified TRB using TRB-A and TRB-B pools in one tube. TCRdb re-called the multiplex PCR reads and gives one entry per CDR3 protein, without DNA. The table counts 11,000 or so distinct CDR3 sequences; around 24% lies in the top ten. This sample was shared with a second study, whose subject was T cell repertoires in aging, cancer and after chemotherapy. That study reports: Donor ages fell into six groups from 30 or younger up to 70 or older. Some 9.4 million TCR reads made up the full dataset.

V usage is TRBV5-5 and J usage is TRBJ2-7; without DNA, the TCRdb call of TRBD1 cannot be checked. The receptor comes from a human donor in good health. The sample was peripheral blood. CDR3 region: CASSLVVPAYEQYF.